The sequence of this T cell receptor (beta chain) was determined in a study of shared clonotypes between healthy human individuals. A word on this clone: Its antigen is currently unknown.

Study conclusions and caveats: Richness estimates generally favored naive over memory subsets. The sole specimen, blood, was sampled, and tissue repertoires likely differ. Non-shared clonotypes had lower generation probabilities than those shared by all four donors.

As defined, naive CD8 cells were CD45RO-negative and positively selected for CCR7, with terminally differentiated effector memory CD45RA+ cells excluded. Every donor was a Caucasian adult from Nashville, Tennessee. Assay used: immunoSEQ multiplex PCR; TCRdb lists only in-frame clones, some missing. The repertoire holds more than 2 million clones, roughly 94% seen once, with around 1.1% in the top ten. Germline CDR1 is SGHTA and CDR2 is FQGNSA. V lost 5 bases to trimming and J lost 2 bases; unmatched junction nucleotides: 4. There are 15 residues in the CDR3. This sequence originates from a man younger than 30 in good health. Sequencing was carried out using naive CD8+ T cells sorted from blood. The chain is built from TRBV7-2 and TRBJ2-1; 9 bases are shared with TRBD1. CDR3 region: CASSARQGAYNEQFF. CDR3 bases: TGTGCCAGCAGCGCCCGACAGGGGGCCTACAATGAGCAGTTCTTC.